One and the same sample provided the 5 T cell receptor beta chains below, sequenced in a study of T cell responses to AZD1222 COVID-19 vaccine. Only in-frame clones appear in the TCRdb table, and some are missing; sequencing was by immunoSEQ multiplex PCR. The profile shows about 140,000 clones, about 88% of them singletons. The sample was peripheral blood, taken on day 0 of AZD1222 vaccination. All receptors derive from an adult in good health.

The chain joins TRBV12-3 or TRBV12-4 to TRBJ2-1; a weak D match, TRBD1 (5 bases). This CDR3 spans 13 amino acids. V lost 3 bases, J lost 12 bases, and 15 bases lay in between. This CDR3 is CASSLGPLDAQFF. Here the CDR3 DNA reads TGTGCCAGCAGTTTGGGGCCCCTCGATGCGCAGTTCTTC.

The chain combines TRBV29-1 with TRBJ1-4; TRBD1 is a possible D gene (6 bases). Trimming left V 3 bases short and J 2 bases short, with 13 bases between. The V gene's germline CDR1 is SQVTM and CDR2 ANQGSEA. This CDR3 is 15 amino acids long. The CDR3 loop reads CSVDRGQGTNEKLFF. In nucleotides, the CDR3 is TGCAGCGTTGATAGGGGCCAGGGGACTAATGAAAAACTGTTTTTT.

The chain joins TRBV10-2 to TRBJ2-6, with 9 bases that match TRBD1. Per the germline V gene, CDR1 is WSHSY and CDR2 is SAAADI. This CDR3 region has 19 residues. Germline trimming cut 4 bases from V and 3 bases from J; bases unmatched to any gene: 13. CDR3 nucleotide sequence: TGCGCCAGCAGTGTCATTACAGGGGGCAAAGGCATTGGGGCCAACGTCCTGACTTTC. It specifies CASSVITGGKGIGANVLTF.

The CDR3 spells CASSPSTGSSGNTIYF. CDR3 bases: TGTGCCAGCTCACCCTCGACCGGGAGCTCTGGAAACACCATATATTTT. This sequence joins TRBV18 and TRBJ1-3, with no clear D. CDR1 KGHSH and CDR2 LQKENI come from the germline V gene. The CDR3 runs to 16 residues. Trimming cost V 3 bases and J 0 bases, with 12 bases left between them.

The DNA of the CDR3 is TGTGCCAGCAGCCACAGGGCTGGAAACACCATATATTTT. Its protein product is CASSHRAGNTIYF. This chain joins TRBV3-1 (or the pseudogene TRBV3-2) and TRBJ1-3; D possibly corresponds to TRBD1 (5 bases). The germline V gene has CDR1 LGHDT and CDR2 YNNKEL (reference sequence). V was trimmed by 3 bases and J by 2 bases, leaving 5 bases between them. The CDR3 is 13 amino acids.